Presented here are 25 T cell receptor beta chains from one specimen sequenced in a study of blood T cell repertoires in COVID-19. Sequencing was performed with immunoSEQ multiplex PCR; in TCRdb, only in-frame clones are kept and a portion is missing. This repertoire shows some 350,000 clones, 80% to 90% found once; its top ten account for about 2.9%. Sequencing was performed on peripheral blood. These receptors all stem from a young woman with COVID-19, enrolled during active disease.

The chain links TRBV7-9 to TRBJ1-1; D may be TRBD1 (5 bases). V gave up 5 bases and J gave up 2 bases, with 15 bases separating them. The CDR3 spans 15 residues. Germline V CDR1 and CDR2: SEHNR, FQNEAQ (reference sequence). This CDR3 is CASSPGRHTNTEAFF. CDR3 DNA: TGTGCCAGCAGCCCAGGGCGGCATACAAACACTGAAGCTTTCTTT.

The chain joins TRBV28 to TRBJ2-7, with D perhaps TRBD1 (6 bases). The CDR3 contains 14 residues. The V gene's germline CDR1 is MDHEN and CDR2 SYDVKM. The V end was cut by 5 bases, the J end by 7 bases, with 18 bases between. The CDR3 region has the DNA TGTGCCAGCAGTGACCGCAGGGGCTGGGCTGAGCAGTACGTC. It is translated as CASSDRRGWAEQYV.

The genes are TRBV24-1 and TRBJ2-2, with D possibly being TRBD2 (6 bases). The V end was cut by 10 bases, the J end by 5 bases, with 13 bases between. Germline CDR1 is KGHDR and CDR2 is SFDVKD. This CDR3 spans 13 amino acids. The CDR3 DNA reads TGTGCCACAGGGGACTTTAAAACCGGGGAGCTGTTTTTT. This gives the protein CATGDFKTGELFF.

The V gene is TRBV6-6, the J gene TRBJ2-2; D not certain. V was pared by 7 bases and J by 0 bases, with 12 bases between. Per the germline V gene, CDR1 is MNHNY and CDR2 is SVGAGI (reference sequence). The CDR3 covers 15 residues. CDR3 sequence: CASKELAANTGELFF. In nucleotides, the CDR3 is TGTGCCAGCAAGGAGCTCGCGGCGAACACCGGGGAGCTGTTTTTT.

This clone has a count of ten or more. The V and J genes are TRBV7-2 and TRBJ1-2; a possible D gene is TRBD1 (5 bases). The CDR3 is 16 residues long. Germline V CDR1 and CDR2: SGHTA, FQGNSA. The germline V and J ends were trimmed by 1 base and 7 bases, with 19 bases remaining between them. The CDR3 nucleotides are TGTGCCAGCAGCTTAGGGGGCGAGGGAGGAATTAGTGGCTACACCTTC. Translating it yields CASSLGGEGGISGYTF.

Remarks on this clone: Other DNA sequences in this sample translate to the same CDR3. The J gene is TRBJ2-7, the V gene TRBV6-2 or TRBV6-3; tentative D call: TRBD1 (5 bases). Between the trimmed V and J ends, which lost 2 bases and 2 bases, there was a span of 10 bases. The CDR3 loop spans 14 amino acids. Germline V gene lookup returns CDR1 MNHEY and CDR2 SVGEGT. The chain's CDR3 is CASSYGQGPYEQYF. DNA of the CDR3: TGTGCCAGCAGTTACGGGCAGGGTCCCTACGAGCAGTACTTC.

The chain uses TRBV7-9 and TRBJ1-2; 11 positions agree with TRBD1. J lost 8 bases, V lost 3 bases, and 2 bases had no gene match. The CDR3 length is 13 residues. Germline V gives CDR1 SEHNR, CDR2 FQNEAQ (reference sequence). The CDR3: CASSFGQGAGYTF. The CDR3 nucleotides are TGTGCCAGCAGCTTCGGACAGGGGGCAGGCTACACCTTC.

This chain uses TRBV6-2 or TRBV6-3 with TRBJ2-3, with 11 bases that match TRBD1. The CDR3 is made up of 19 amino acids. J gave up 3 bases and V 1 base, and 12 bases lay outside the gene matches. Germline CDR1 and CDR2: MNHEY and SVGEGT. CDR3 residues: CASSYLDRGRGGLTDTQYF. The DNA for the CDR3 is TGTGCCAGCAGTTACTTGGACAGGGGGCGCGGTGGGCTAACAGATACGCAGTATTTT.

The chain couples TRBV7-9 to TRBJ1-4; maybe TRBD1 (5 bases). CDR1 and CDR2 (germline): SEHNR, FQNEAQ (reference sequence). The CDR3 sequence is 18 residues long. V lost 4 bases to trimming and J lost 3 bases, with 21 bases between them. The CDR3 coding sequence is TGTGCCAGCAGCTCACCTCCCGGGACTGGGAGGGCTAATGAAAAACTGTTTTTT. Translating gives CASSSPPGTGRANEKLFF.

The rearrangement uses TRBV7-9 and TRBJ2-1, with 10 positions matching TRBD2. Losses at the gene ends were 3 bases for V and 2 bases for J; bases not matched to a gene: 1. Germline assignment: CDR1 SEHNR and CDR2 FQNEAQ (reference sequence). CDR3 size: 15 residues. The CDR3 region is CASSFTSGAYNEQFF. CDR3 DNA sequence: TGTGCCAGCAGCTTCACTAGCGGGGCCTACAATGAGCAGTTCTTC.

V and J are TRBV6-5 and TRBJ2-5; D call uncertain. Trimming shortened V by 6 bases and J by 2 bases, and 10 bases separated the two germline ends. This CDR3 is 13 amino acids long. The germline V gene has CDR1 MNHEY and CDR2 SVGAGI. The CDR3 sequence: CASSAGFQETQYF. CDR3 in DNA: TGTGCCAGCAGCGCAGGCTTTCAAGAGACCCAGTACTTC.

The chain couples TRBV19 to TRBJ2-2; weak D call: TRBD1 (6 bases). Germline CDR1 and CDR2: LNHDA and SQIVND (reference sequence). Trimming took 7 bases from V and 1 from J, leaving 13 bases between them. This CDR3 comprises 15 residues. CDR3 loop: CASNWGLLNTGELFF. The CDR3 nucleotides are TGTGCCAGTAATTGGGGGCTACTGAACACCGGGGAGCTGTTTTTT.

The CDR3 sequence: CAWRIGERGTYEQFF. CDR3 DNA: TGTGCCTGGAGAATAGGGGAGCGGGGTACTTATGAGCAGTTCTTC. The gene calls are TRBV30 and TRBJ2-1, with 7 bases lining up with TRBD2. The J segment lost 8 bases and the V segment lost 3 bases, leaving 13 bases of the junction unmatched. There are 15 residues in the CDR3. The germline V gene has CDR1 GTSNPN and CDR2 SVGIG (reference sequence).

The chain is built from TRBV5-1 and TRBJ2-7; 7 nucleotides match TRBD2. From germline, CDR1 is SGHRS and CDR2 YFSETQ. The ends lost 0 bases at V and 0 bases at J; junction bases unmatched: 3. This CDR3 has 15 amino acids. The CDR3 DNA reads as TGCGCCAGCAGCTTGGGACTAGCAAGCTCCTACGAGCAGTACTTC. Amino acids: CASSLGLASSYEQYF.

The rearrangement links TRBV4-3 to TRBJ2-2; TRBD2 matches at 7 bases. V trimming: 6 bases; J trimming: 0 bases; junction bases outside the gene matches: 7. The CDR3 runs to 16 residues. Germline loops: CDR1 LGHNA, CDR2 YSLEER. The CDR3 spells CASSPLAGTNTGELFF. DNA for the CDR3: TGCGCCAGCAGTCCCTTAGCGGGTACGAACACCGGGGAGCTGTTTTTT.

The chain recombines TRBV30 with TRBJ2-7, with 10 bases lining up with TRBD2. The trim removed 1 base at V and 3 bases at J, leaving 9 bases unmatched. Germline V gene sequence: CDR1 GTSNPN, CDR2 SVGIG (reference sequence). This CDR3 contains 16 residues. The CDR3 region is CAWSAAGTSVHYEQYV. CDR3 coding DNA: TGTGCCTGGAGTGCCGCCGGGACTAGCGTCCACTACGAGCAGTACGTC.

DNA for the CDR3: TGTGCCAGCAGCTTGGACAGGTACTTTAACACTGAAGCTTTCTTT. Protein sequence: CASSLDRYFNTEAFF. This chain connects TRBV7-2 to TRBJ1-1; TRBD1 aligns across 7 bases. The junction had 6 bases not matched to a gene; V was cut back by 3 bases and J by 2 bases. CDR1 SGHTA and CDR2 FQGNSA come from the germline V gene. The CDR3 has 15 residues.

The V gene is TRBV29-1, the J gene TRBJ2-3, with 8 bases matching TRBD1. From germline, CDR1 is SQVTM and CDR2 ANQGSEA. The ends lost 7 bases at V and 5 bases at J; junction bases unmatched: 14. This CDR3 contains 15 residues. As DNA, the CDR3 is TGCAGCGCCTTAATGACAGGGGTGAGAGGAGATACGCAGTATTTT. Its translation: CSALMTGVRGDTQYF.

The chain joins TRBV4-3 to TRBJ1-5, with unresolved D. The CDR3 is made up of 14 amino acids. Trimming left V 0 bases short and J 7 bases short, with 10 bases between. The germline gives CDR1 LGHNA, CDR2 YSLEER. The CDR3 DNA is TGCGCCAGCAGCCAAGAGTTTAGTTCGCAGCCCCAGCATTTT. This translates into CASSQEFSSQPQHF.

The chain recombines TRBV7-2 with TRBJ1-2; 7 nucleotides align to TRBD1. Germline values: CDR1 SGHTA, CDR2 FQGNSA. V was clipped by 4 bases and J by 0 bases; unmatched bases: 5. The CDR3 has 15 residues. CDR3 protein: CASSWTRGANYGYTF. CDR3 coding DNA: TGTGCCAGCAGCTGGACCAGGGGGGCTAACTATGGCTACACCTTC.

The chain carries TRBV30 and TRBJ1-1; D perhaps matches TRBD1 (5 bases). Germline CDR1 and CDR2: GTSNPN and SVGIG (reference sequence). Trimming took 1 base from V and 1 from J, leaving 16 bases between them. The CDR3 consists of 16 residues. The CDR3 nucleotides read TGTGCCTGGAGTGCCCGTATGTCCCAGGGGAACACTGAAGCTTTCTTT. Amino acids: CAWSARMSQGNTEAFF.

This rearrangement joins TRBV28 to TRBJ1-1; a weak D match, TRBD1 (5 bases). V was clipped by 2 bases and J by 3 bases, with 16 bases between them. The germline V gene has CDR1 MDHEN and CDR2 SYDVKM. This CDR3 spans 16 amino acids. As DNA, the CDR3 is TGTGCCAGCAGTTTAACGTTTGGGGGGTTGGACACTGAAGCTTTCTTT. This encodes CASSLTFGGLDTEAFF.

The chain combines TRBV10-2 with TRBJ1-5, with 9 bases that match TRBD1. The V segment lost 6 bases and the J segment 5 bases; nucleotides outside the gene matches: 11. The CDR3 runs to 16 residues. From germline, CDR1 is WSHSY and CDR2 SAAADI. CDR3: CASRERGTGFHQPQHF. Here the CDR3 DNA reads TGCGCCAGCAGGGAACGCGGGACAGGGTTTCATCAGCCCCAGCATTTT.

The chain combines TRBV2 with TRBJ1-1; the match to TRBD1 covers 7 bases. The CDR3 has 14 amino acids. The trim removed 6 bases at V and 1 base at J, leaving 5 bases unmatched. Germline-derived CDR1 and CDR2 are SNHLY and FYNNEI. The CDR3 coding sequence is TGTGCCAGCAGGACAGGGCCGCCGAACACTGAAGCTTTCTTT. Translating gives CASRTGPPNTEAFF.

The chain has TRBV19 and TRBJ2-6, with 7 positions matching TRBD1. The V gene's germline CDR1 is LNHDA and CDR2 SQIVND (reference sequence). The CDR3 has 16 amino acids. With 11 bases clipped from V and 1 base from J, the junction kept 11 bases outside the gene matches. The CDR3 loop is CACFGTADSGANVLTF. For the CDR3, the DNA is TGTGCCTGTTTCGGGACAGCCGATTCTGGGGCCAACGTCCTGACTTTC.